The 2 T cell receptor beta chains in this list originate from one sample, sequenced in a study of T-cell memory formation after mild COVID-19. Via MiXCR, TCRdb re-called the 5' RACE reads, giving one row per CDR3 protein. Of under 250,000 distinct CDR3 sequences listed, 15% were seen once; the top ten hold less than 2.5%. Sequenced input: PBMCs or a T cell subset sorted from them (not recorded which). Receptor source: an adult woman who had mild COVID-19 (a few samples of this study predate the infection). Cell type and time point are not known.

The V gene is TRBV6-1, the J gene TRBJ1-5; a weak D match, TRBD1 (6 bases). Looked up from germline, CDR1 is MNHNS and CDR2 is SASEGT. Trimming took off 11 bases at V and 4 bases at J, with 18 bases between the two ends. The CDR3 runs 14 residues. CDR3 DNA: TGTGCCTCCCGCGCCAGGGGTAGAAATCAGCCCCAGCATTTT. It translates to CASRARGRNQPQHF.

The chain uses TRBV16 and TRBJ2-3; TRBD2 aligns across 12 bases. This CDR3 contains 16 residues. Germline V gene sequence: CDR1 KGHSY, CDR2 FQNENV. V lost 4 bases to trimming and J lost 6 bases; unmatched junction nucleotides: 8. The CDR3 coding sequence is TGTGCCAGCAGCCCGCAGACTAGCGGGAGATCCGATACGCAGTATTTT. This encodes CASSPQTSGRSDTQYF.